Below are 21 T cell receptor beta chains sequenced from a single sample in a study of ipilimumab plus nivolumab after autologous stem cell transplantation. Generated by immunoSEQ multiplex PCR, the TCRdb table keeps only in-frame clones and is missing some. The table shows tens of thousands of clones, with around 80% occurring only once. The sequences come from PBMCs, collected in a trial of ipilimumab plus nivolumab as post-transplant consolidation. These receptor sequences come from a male donor with diffuse large B-cell lymphoma.

This clone was observed once. V is TRBV19 and J is TRBJ1-1; no clear D gene. CDR3 length: 15 residues. Per germline, CDR1 LNHDA and CDR2 SQIVND (reference sequence). Trimming left V 3 bases short and J 1 base short, with 12 bases between. As DNA, the CDR3 is TGTGCCAGTAGTATTCCTGCGGGGAGGAACACTGAAGCTTTCTTT. Amino acid sequence: CASSIPAGRNTEAFF. Variable domain in full (rest from reference TRBV19 and TRBJ1-1): DGGITQSPKYLFRKEGQNVTLSCEQNLNHDAMYWYRQDPGQGLRLIYYSQIVNDFQKGDIAEGYSVSREKKESFPLTVTSAQKNPTAFYLCASSIPAGRNTEAFFGQGTRLTVV.

This chain links TRBV12-5 with TRBJ2-7; 12 nucleotides match TRBD1. The germline gives CDR1 LGHNT, CDR2 FRNRAP. The CDR3 has 14 amino acids. The V segment lost 5 bases and the J segment 7 bases; nucleotides outside the gene matches: 6. Written as DNA, the CDR3 is TGTGCTAGTGGTCTGGGACAGGGGGCGGATGAGCAGTACTTC. Translating it yields CASGLGQGADEQYF.

The chain couples TRBV9 to TRBJ1-2; D is ambiguous. The CDR3 runs to 13 residues. V lost 0 bases to trimming and J lost 5 bases, with 8 bases between them. Germline V lookup: CDR1 SGDLS, CDR2 YYNGEE. The CDR3 DNA reads as TGTGCCAGCAGCGTAGATATGGGGTATGGCTACACCTTC. Translating gives CASSVDMGYGYTF.

The chain couples TRBV9 to TRBJ1-5; TRBD1 is a possible D gene (5 bases). The V gene's germline CDR1 is SGDLS and CDR2 YYNGEE. Trimming cost V 4 bases and J 0 bases, with 14 bases left between them. The CDR3 totals 16 residues. Here the CDR3 DNA reads TGTGCCAGCAGCAAGGGAGGGGATCATAGCAATCAGCCCCAGCATTTT. Translating gives CASSKGGDHSNQPQHF.

The chain employs TRBV4-1 and TRBJ2-1, with a tentative D call TRBD2 (5 bases). Trimming took 0 bases from V and 6 from J, leaving 18 bases between them. CDR3 length equals 17 residues. CDR1 MGHRA and CDR2 YSYEKL come from the germline V gene. The CDR3 DNA follows: TGCGCCAGCAGCCAAGAGGGAGTCGCTTGGGCCGGCAATGAGCAGTTCTTC. Amino acid sequence: CASSQEGVAWAGNEQFF.

The rearrangement uses TRBV18 and TRBJ1-4; no firm D call. From germline, CDR1 is KGHSH and CDR2 LQKENI. V was shortened by 2 bases and J by 8 bases, with 9 bases between the two germline ends. The CDR3 loop spans 13 amino acids. The CDR3 nucleotides are TGTGCCAGCTCACCAGGAGTAGGAGAAAAACTGTTTTTT. Protein sequence: CASSPGVGEKLFF.

The J gene is TRBJ2-5, the V gene TRBV2; tentative D call: TRBD2 (6 bases). This CDR3 contains 13 residues. Per the germline V gene, CDR1 is SNHLY and CDR2 is FYNNEI. Trimming removed 6 bases at V and 5 bases at J, with 13 bases between. The CDR3 reads CASSAGPRETQYF. CDR3 nucleotides: TGTGCCAGCAGCGCGGGACCTCGGGAGACCCAGTACTTC.

The chain uses TRBV2 and TRBJ2-3, with 8 bases lining up with TRBD2. This CDR3 contains 13 residues. CDR1 SNHLY and CDR2 FYNNEI come from the germline V gene. V shed 6 bases and J 3 bases; nucleotides not matched to a gene: 2. CDR3 sequence reads: CASRGLGTDTQYF. In nucleotides, the CDR3 is TGTGCCAGCAGGGGACTAGGAACAGATACGCAGTATTTT.

CDR3 residues: CASSAGVYGYTF. CDR3 bases: TGTGCCAGCAGTGCGGGGGTCTATGGCTACACCTTC. The chain employs TRBV2 and TRBJ1-2, with D tentatively TRBD1 (5 bases). CDR3 size: 12 residues. CDR1 and CDR2 (germline): SNHLY, FYNNEI. Trimming took 4 bases from V and 4 from J, leaving 7 bases between them.

This clone came up a few times. The chain has TRBV5-1 and TRBJ2-3; D unclear. V lost 3 bases and J lost 0, with 14 bases in between. The length of the CDR3 is 16 residues. Germline lookup yields CDR1 SGHRS and CDR2 YFSETQ. The CDR3 here is CASSSRPLSSTDTQYF. The DNA for the CDR3 is TGCGCCAGCAGCTCCCGCCCCCTCTCCAGCACAGATACGCAGTATTTT. The whole variable domain, remainder taken from reference TRBV5-1 and TRBJ2-3, is KAGVTQTPRYLIKTRGQQVTLSCSPISGHRSVSWYQQTPGQGLQFLFEYFSETQRNKGNFPGRFSGRQFSNSRSEMNVSTLELGDSALYLCASSSRPLSSTDTQYFGPGTRLTVL.

This chain's CDR3 is CASSSTFSTYEQYF. CDR3 in DNA: TGTGCCAGCAGCTCGACATTTTCTACCTACGAGCAGTACTTC. This rearrangement joins TRBV7-2 to TRBJ2-7; D uncertain. The germline CDR1 and CDR2 sequences are SGHTA and FQGNSA. The CDR3 loop spans 14 amino acids. Trimming shortened V by 4 bases and J by 2 bases, and 12 bases separated the two germline ends.

V gene TRBV6-1 combines with J gene TRBJ1-2; D call uncertain. Trimming removed 2 bases from V and 10 bases from J, with 11 bases in between. The CDR3 loop spans 12 amino acids. Germline V gene sequence: CDR1 MNHNS, CDR2 SASEGT. In DNA form, the CDR3 reads TGTGCCAGCAGTGAACTGGTAGATGACTACACCTTC. It translates to CASSELVDDYTF.

V gene TRBV19 combines with J gene TRBJ2-5, with D perhaps given as TRBD1 or TRBD2 (6 bases each). Germline CDR1 LNHDA, CDR2 SQIVND (reference sequence). Trimming cost V 6 bases and J 5 bases, with 10 bases left between them. This CDR3 is 12 amino acids long. The DNA of the CDR3 is TGTGCCAGTAGGGGGGGCGGGGAGACCCAGTACTTC. Its translation is CASRGGGETQYF.

The CDR3, as DNA: TGTGCCAGCAGCTATGACAGGGGGGTAAAGATGAATGAGCAGTTCTTC. Translating it yields CASSYDRGVKMNEQFF. J is TRBJ2-1 and V is TRBV14, with 9 bases matching TRBD1. CDR1 is SGHDN and CDR2 is FVKESK in the germline V gene. The trim removed 5 bases at V and 7 bases at J, leaving 12 bases unmatched. CDR3 length: 16 residues. Together with reference TRBV14 and TRBJ2-1, the CDR3 gives the full variable domain: EAGVTQFPSHSVIEKGQTVTLRCDPISGHDNLYWYRRVMGKEIKFLLHFVKESKQDESGMPNNRFLAERTGGTYSTLKVQPAELEDSGVYFCASSYDRGVKMNEQFFGPGTRLTVL.

The count of this clone is one. The V call is TRBV6-6, the J call TRBJ2-3; 10 nucleotides align to TRBD1. CDR3 length: 16 amino acids. Trimming at V came to 8 bases and at J to 5 bases, leaving 13 bases not matched to a gene. Germline CDR1 is MNHNY and CDR2 is SVGAGI (reference sequence). The CDR3 region is CASRPKPGQGRDTQYF. The CDR3 DNA sequence: TGTGCCAGCCGACCGAAACCGGGACAGGGGAGAGATACGCAGTATTTT.

This clone was counted only a few times. The chain joins TRBV2 to TRBJ2-5, with 12 bases aligning to TRBD2. After removal of 6 bases from V and 4 bases from J, the junction contained 6 bases not matched to a gene. The germline V gene has CDR1 SNHLY and CDR2 FYNNEI. This CDR3 region has 15 residues. CDR3 amino acids: CASSERTSGIETQYF. The CDR3 DNA is TGTGCCAGCAGCGAGCGGACTAGCGGGATAGAGACCCAGTACTTC.

The chain is built from TRBV4-1 and TRBJ1-2; the D is unclear. Germline V CDR1 and CDR2: MGHRA, YSYEKL. This CDR3 contains 16 residues. The V end lost 2 bases, the J end lost 0 bases, and 13 bases lay between the germline ends. The DNA of the CDR3 is TGCGCCAGCAGCCAACCACTCAGAGGACCTAACTATGGCTACACCTTC. Amino acid sequence: CASSQPLRGPNYGYTF.

The V call is TRBV7-8, the J call TRBJ2-5, with D perhaps TRBD2 (6 bases). Germline CDR1 is SGHVS and CDR2 is FQNEAQ. V was cut by 5 bases and J by 7 bases, with 8 bases left in between. This CDR3 spans 11 amino acids. The CDR3 coding sequence is TGTGCCAGCAGCAACGGGGGGACCCAGTACTTC. Encoded protein: CASSNGGTQYF.

The DNA of the CDR3 is TGCGCCAGCAGCTTGGGGACAGCCTCTGGAAACACCATATATTTT. It translates to CASSLGTASGNTIYF. The rearrangement uses TRBV5-1 and TRBJ1-3; D is possibly TRBD1 (6 bases). Germline loops: CDR1 SGHRS, CDR2 YFSETQ. The CDR3 length is 15 residues. Between the trimmed V and J ends, which lost 0 bases and 0 bases, there was a span of 7 bases.

This chain connects TRBV4-3 to TRBJ2-2; TRBD1 aligns across 7 bases. The V gene's germline CDR1 is LGHNA and CDR2 YSLEER. The J segment lost 4 bases and the V segment lost 0 bases, leaving 5 bases of the junction unmatched. The CDR3 is 16 amino acids. The CDR3 loop reads CASSQEDRTPTGELFF. DNA of the CDR3: TGCGCCAGCAGCCAAGAGGACAGGACCCCCACCGGGGAGCTGTTTTTT.

V gene TRBV4-1 combines with J gene TRBJ1-2, with 8 bases that match TRBD1. From germline, CDR1 is MGHRA and CDR2 YSYEKL. Losses at the gene ends were 3 bases for V and 3 bases for J; bases not matched to a gene: 9. CDR3 size: 16 residues. CDR3 residues: CASSQGAGTGDYGYTF. The CDR3 region has the DNA TGCGCCAGCAGCCAGGGAGCCGGGACAGGAGACTATGGCTACACCTTC.